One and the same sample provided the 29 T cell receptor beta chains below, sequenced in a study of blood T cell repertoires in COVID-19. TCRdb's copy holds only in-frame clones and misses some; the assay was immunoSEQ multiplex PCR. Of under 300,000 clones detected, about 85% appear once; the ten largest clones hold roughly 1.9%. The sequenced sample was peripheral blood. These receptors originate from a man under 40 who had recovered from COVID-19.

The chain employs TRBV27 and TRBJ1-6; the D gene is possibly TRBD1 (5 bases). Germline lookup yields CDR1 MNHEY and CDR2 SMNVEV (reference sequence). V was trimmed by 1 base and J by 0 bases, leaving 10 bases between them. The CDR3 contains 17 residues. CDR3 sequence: CASSLYGASSYNSPLHF. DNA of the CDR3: TGTGCCAGCAGTTTATATGGGGCTAGCTCCTATAATTCACCCCTCCACTTT.

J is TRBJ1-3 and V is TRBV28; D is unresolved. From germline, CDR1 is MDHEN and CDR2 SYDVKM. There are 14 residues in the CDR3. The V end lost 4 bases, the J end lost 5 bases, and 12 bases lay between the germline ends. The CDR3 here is CASSSGVGRNTIYF. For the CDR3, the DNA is TGTGCCAGCAGTTCCGGGGTGGGGAGAAACACCATATATTTT.

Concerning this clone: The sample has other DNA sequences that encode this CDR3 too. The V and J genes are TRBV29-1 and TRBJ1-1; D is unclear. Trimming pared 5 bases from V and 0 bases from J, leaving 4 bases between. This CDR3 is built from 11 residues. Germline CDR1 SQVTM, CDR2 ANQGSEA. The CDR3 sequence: CSVSMNTEAFF. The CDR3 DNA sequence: TGCAGCGTTTCTATGAACACTGAAGCTTTCTTT.

The CDR3 spells CSVGHDGKLFF. DNA of the CDR3: TGCAGCGTTGGGCACGACGGGAAACTGTTTTTT. The rearrangement joins TRBV29-1 to TRBJ1-4; D remains ambiguous. With 4 bases removed from V and 11 bases from J, the gap between germline ends came to 11 bases. CDR3 length equals 11 residues. Germline V gives CDR1 SQVTM, CDR2 ANQGSEA. Based on the CDR3 plus reference TRBV29-1 and TRBJ1-4, the full variable domain is SAVISQKPSRDICQRGTSLTIQCQVDSQVTMMFWYRQQPGQSLTLIATANQGSEATYESGFVIDKFPISRPNLTFSTLTVSNMSPEDSSIYLCSVGHDGKLFFGSGTQLSVL.

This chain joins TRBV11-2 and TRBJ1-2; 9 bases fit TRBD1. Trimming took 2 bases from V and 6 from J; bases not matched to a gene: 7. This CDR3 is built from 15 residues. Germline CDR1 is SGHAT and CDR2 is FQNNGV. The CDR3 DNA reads TGTGCCAGCAGCTTACGAGGACAGGGGTACGATGGCTACACCTTC. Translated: CASSLRGQGYDGYTF.

CDR3 bases: TGTGCCAGCAGCCCCAGGGCCACTAGCACAGATACGCAGTATTTT. It specifies CASSPRATSTDTQYF. The rearrangement joins TRBV3-1 (or the pseudogene TRBV3-2) to TRBJ2-3; a possible D gene is TRBD1 (5 bases). This CDR3 is 15 amino acids long. Germline values: CDR1 LGHDT, CDR2 YNNKEL (reference sequence). Trimming pared 4 bases from V and 0 bases from J, leaving 11 bases between.

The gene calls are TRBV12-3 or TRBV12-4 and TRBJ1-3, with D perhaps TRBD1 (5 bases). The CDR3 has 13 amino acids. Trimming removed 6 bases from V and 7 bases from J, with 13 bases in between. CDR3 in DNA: TGTGCCAGCAGCGGGGGGGGGAGGAACACCATATATTTT. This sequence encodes CASSGGGRNTIYF.

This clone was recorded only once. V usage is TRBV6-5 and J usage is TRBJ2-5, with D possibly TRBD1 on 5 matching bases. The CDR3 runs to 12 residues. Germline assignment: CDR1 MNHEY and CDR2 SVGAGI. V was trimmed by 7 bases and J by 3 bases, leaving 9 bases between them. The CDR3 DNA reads TGTGCCAGCAAGGGGCAGGAAGAGACCCAGTACTTC. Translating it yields CASKGQEETQYF.

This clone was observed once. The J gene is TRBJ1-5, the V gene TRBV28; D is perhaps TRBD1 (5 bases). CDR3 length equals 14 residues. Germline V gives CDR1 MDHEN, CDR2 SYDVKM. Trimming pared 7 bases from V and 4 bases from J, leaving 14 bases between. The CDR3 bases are TGTGCCAGCACCGACCGGCGGGGGAATCAGCCCCAGCATTTT. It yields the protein CASTDRRGNQPQHF.

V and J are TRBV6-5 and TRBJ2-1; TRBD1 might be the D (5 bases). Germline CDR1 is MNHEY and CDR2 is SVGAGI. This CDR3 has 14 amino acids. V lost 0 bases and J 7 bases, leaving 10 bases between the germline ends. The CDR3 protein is CASSYSPGRNEQFF. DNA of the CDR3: TGTGCCAGCAGTTACTCTCCAGGGCGTAATGAGCAGTTCTTC.

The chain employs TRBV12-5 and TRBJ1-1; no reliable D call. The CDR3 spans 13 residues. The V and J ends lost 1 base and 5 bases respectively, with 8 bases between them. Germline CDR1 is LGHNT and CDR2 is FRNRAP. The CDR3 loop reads CASGLGRGTEAFF. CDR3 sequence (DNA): TGTGCTAGTGGTTTGGGCCGGGGAACTGAAGCTTTCTTT.

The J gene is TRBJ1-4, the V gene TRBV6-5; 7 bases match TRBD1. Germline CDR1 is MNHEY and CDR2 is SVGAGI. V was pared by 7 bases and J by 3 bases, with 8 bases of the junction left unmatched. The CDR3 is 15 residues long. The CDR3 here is CASKKAGGPNEKLFF. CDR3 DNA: TGTGCCAGCAAAAAAGCAGGGGGACCTAATGAAAAACTGTTTTTT.

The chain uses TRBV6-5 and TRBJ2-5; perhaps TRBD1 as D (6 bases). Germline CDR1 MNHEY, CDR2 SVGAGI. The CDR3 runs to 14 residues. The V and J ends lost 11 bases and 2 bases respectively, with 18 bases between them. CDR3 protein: CAVRDNRDQETQYF. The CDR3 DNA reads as TGTGCCGTCCGGGACAACCGAGATCAAGAGACCCAGTACTTC.

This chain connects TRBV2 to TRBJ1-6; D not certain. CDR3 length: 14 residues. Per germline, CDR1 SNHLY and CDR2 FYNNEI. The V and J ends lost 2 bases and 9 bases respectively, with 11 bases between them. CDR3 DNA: TGTGCCAGCAGTGAACTACTTGCCCGTTCACCCCTCCACTTT. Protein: CASSELLARSPLHF.

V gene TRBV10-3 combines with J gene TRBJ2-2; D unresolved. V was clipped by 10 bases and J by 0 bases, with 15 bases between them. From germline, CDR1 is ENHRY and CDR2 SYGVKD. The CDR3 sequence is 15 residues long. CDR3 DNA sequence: TGTGCCAACGCCCCTAGTCAGACGAACACCGGGGAGCTGTTTTTT. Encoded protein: CANAPSQTNTGELFF.

The CDR3 nucleotides are TGTGCCAGCAGTTACGGCGGGGTAGCCGGAAACACCATATATTTT. Amino acid sequence: CASSYGGVAGNTIYF. The rearrangement joins TRBV6-2 or TRBV6-3 to TRBJ1-3, with D unresolved. V dropped 2 bases and J dropped 4 bases, with 12 bases sitting between them. Germline lookup yields CDR1 MNHEY and CDR2 SVGEGT. This CDR3 has 15 amino acids.

CDR3 region: CASSQKAGGVLRTDTQYF. DNA for the CDR3: TGTGCCAGCAGCCAAAAAGCGGGCGGAGTCTTGCGTACAGATACGCAGTATTTT. V and J are TRBV14 and TRBJ2-3; D perhaps matches TRBD2 (6 bases). Trimming took 2 bases from V and 3 from J, leaving 21 bases between them. The CDR3 is 18 amino acids. CDR1 SGHDN and CDR2 FVKESK come from the germline V gene.

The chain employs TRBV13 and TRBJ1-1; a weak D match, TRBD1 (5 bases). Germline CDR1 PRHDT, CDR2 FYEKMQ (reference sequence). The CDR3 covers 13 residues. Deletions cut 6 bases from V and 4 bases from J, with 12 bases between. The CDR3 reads CASSQGSVTEAFF. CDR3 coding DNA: TGTGCCAGCAGTCAGGGTTCGGTCACTGAAGCTTTCTTT.

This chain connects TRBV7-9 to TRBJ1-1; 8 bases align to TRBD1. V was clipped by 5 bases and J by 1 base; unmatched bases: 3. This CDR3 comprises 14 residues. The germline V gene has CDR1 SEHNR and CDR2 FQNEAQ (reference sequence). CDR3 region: CASSATGGNTEAFF. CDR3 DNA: TGTGCCAGCAGCGCCACAGGGGGGAACACTGAAGCTTTCTTT.

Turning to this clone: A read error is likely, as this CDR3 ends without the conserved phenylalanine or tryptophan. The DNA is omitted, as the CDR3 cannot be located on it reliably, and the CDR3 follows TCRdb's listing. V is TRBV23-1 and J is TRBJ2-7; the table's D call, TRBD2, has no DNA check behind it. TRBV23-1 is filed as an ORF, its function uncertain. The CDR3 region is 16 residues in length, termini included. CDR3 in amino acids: CASSQSGGLVCRGMGA.

CDR3 in DNA: TGTGCCAGCAGTTATCTCGGGACAGGTGGCGGCTACACCTTC. Encoded protein: CASSYLGTGGGYTF. The genes are TRBV6-5 and TRBJ1-2; 8 nucleotides line up with TRBD1. Trimming at V came to 3 bases and at J to 8 bases, leaving 8 bases not matched to a gene. The CDR3 is 14 residues long. Germline CDR1 reads MNHEY; CDR2 reads SVGAGI.

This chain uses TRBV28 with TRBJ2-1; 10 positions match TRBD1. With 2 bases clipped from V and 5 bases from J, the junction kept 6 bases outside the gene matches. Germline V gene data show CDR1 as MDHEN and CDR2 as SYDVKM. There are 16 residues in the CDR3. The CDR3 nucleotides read TGTGCCAGCAGTTTACCCGGGACAGGGGAAGACAATGAGCAGTTCTTC. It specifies CASSLPGTGEDNEQFF.

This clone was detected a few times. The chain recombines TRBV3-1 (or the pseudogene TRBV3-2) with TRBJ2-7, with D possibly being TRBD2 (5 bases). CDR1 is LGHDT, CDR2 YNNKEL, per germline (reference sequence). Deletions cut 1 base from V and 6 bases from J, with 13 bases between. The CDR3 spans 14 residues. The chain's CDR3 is CASSQGVGRLEQYV. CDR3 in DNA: TGTGCCAGCAGCCAAGGCGTTGGGAGACTCGAGCAGTACGTC.

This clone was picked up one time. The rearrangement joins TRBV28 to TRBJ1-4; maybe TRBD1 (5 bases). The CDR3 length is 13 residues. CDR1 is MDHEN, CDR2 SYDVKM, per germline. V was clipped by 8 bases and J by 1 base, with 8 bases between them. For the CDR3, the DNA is TGTGCCAGCGCCGGGGGAACTAATGAAAAACTGTTTTTT. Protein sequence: CASAGGTNEKLFF. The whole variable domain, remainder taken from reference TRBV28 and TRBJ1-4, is DVKVTQSSRYLVKRTGEKVFLECVQDMDHENMFWYRQDPGLGLRLIYFSYDVKMKEKGDIPEGYSVSREKKERFSLILESASTNQTSMYLCASAGGTNEKLFFGSGTQLSVL.

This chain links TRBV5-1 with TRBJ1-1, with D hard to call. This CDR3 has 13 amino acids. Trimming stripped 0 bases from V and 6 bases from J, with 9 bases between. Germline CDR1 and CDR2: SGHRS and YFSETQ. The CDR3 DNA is TGCGCCAGCAGCTTGGTTAGGCAGGCTGAAGCTTTCTTT. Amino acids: CASSLVRQAEAFF.

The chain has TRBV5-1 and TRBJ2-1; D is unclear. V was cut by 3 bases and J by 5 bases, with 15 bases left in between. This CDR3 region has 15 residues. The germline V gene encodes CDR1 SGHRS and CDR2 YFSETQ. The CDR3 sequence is CASSSLHPDDNEQFF. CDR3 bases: TGCGCCAGCAGCTCACTGCACCCCGATGACAATGAGCAGTTCTTC.

CDR3 coding DNA: TGTGCCAGCAGCTCGGACAGGGAAGCAGATACGCAGTATTTT. Its translation is CASSSDREADTQYF. The gene calls are TRBV7-9 and TRBJ2-3; TRBD1 agrees at 8 bases. This CDR3 is 14 amino acids long. With 4 bases clipped from V and 4 bases from J, the junction kept 4 bases outside the gene matches. Per the germline V gene, CDR1 is SEHNR and CDR2 is FQNEAQ (reference sequence). Together with reference TRBV7-9 and TRBJ2-3, the CDR3 gives the full variable domain: DTGVSQNPRHKITKRGQNVTFRCDPISEHNRLYWYRQTLGQGPEFLTYFQNEAQLEKSRLLSDRFSAERPKGSFSTLEIQRTEQGDSAMYLCASSSDREADTQYFGPGTRLTVL.

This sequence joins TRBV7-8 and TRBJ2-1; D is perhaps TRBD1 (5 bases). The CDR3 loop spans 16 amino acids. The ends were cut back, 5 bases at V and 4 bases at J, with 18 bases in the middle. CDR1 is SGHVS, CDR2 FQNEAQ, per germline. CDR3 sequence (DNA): TGTGCCAGCAGCGCCCTCTGGCAGGGCATATACAATGAGCAGTTCTTC. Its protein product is CASSALWQGIYNEQFF. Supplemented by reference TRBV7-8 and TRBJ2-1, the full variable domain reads GAGVSQSPRYKVAKRGQDVALRCDPISGHVSLFWYQQALGQGPEFLTYFQNEAQLDKSGLPSDRFFAERPEGSVSTLKIQRTQQEDSAVYLCASSALWQGIYNEQFFGPGTRLTVL.

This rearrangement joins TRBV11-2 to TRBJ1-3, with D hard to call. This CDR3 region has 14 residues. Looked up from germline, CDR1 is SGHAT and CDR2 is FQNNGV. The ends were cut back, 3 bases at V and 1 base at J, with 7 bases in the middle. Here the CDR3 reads CASSFEVSGNTIYF. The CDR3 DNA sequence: TGTGCCAGCAGCTTCGAGGTTTCTGGAAACACCATATATTTT. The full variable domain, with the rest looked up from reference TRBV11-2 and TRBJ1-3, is EAGVAQSPRYKIIEKRQSVAFWCNPISGHATLYWYQQILGQGPKLLIQFQNNGVVDDSQLPKDRFSAERLKGVDSTLKIQPAKLEDSAVYLCASSFEVSGNTIYFGEGSWLTVV.